The 15 T cell receptor beta chains in this list originate from one sample, sequenced in a study of CD8 T cells in Susac syndrome. Random hexamers served to reverse transcribe roughly 0.5 to 1 ug RNA. TCRdb used MiXCR to reprocess the immunoSEQ multiplex PCR reads, holding one entry per CDR3 protein. The data contain 150,000 or so distinct CDR3 sequences, approximately 95% of them singletons. Sequencing input: CD4+ T cells from PBMCs. These receptors were obtained from a human donor with Susac syndrome.

The chain uses TRBV7-2 and TRBJ2-5; 12 positions agree with TRBD2. Trimming removed 6 bases from V and 3 bases from J; junction bases left unmatched: 8. Germline loops: CDR1 SGHTA, CDR2 FQGNSA. The CDR3 is 16 amino acids. The CDR3 DNA sequence: TGTGCCAGCAGTCGGACTAGCGGGACCAATAAAGAGACCCAGTACTTC. It codes for CASSRTSGTNKETQYF.

The CDR3 coding sequence is TGTGCCAGCAGCTTAGCCCCCAGCGTCCACGAGCAGTACTTC. It encodes CASSLAPSVHEQYF. The V gene is TRBV7-2, the J gene TRBJ2-7, with unresolved D. The CDR3 loop spans 14 amino acids. V was cut by 0 bases and J by 5 bases, with 11 bases left in between. Per germline, CDR1 SGHTA and CDR2 FQGNSA.

The V call is TRBV3-1, the J call TRBJ1-2, with a possible D match to TRBD1 (6 bases). This CDR3 region has 13 residues. Trimming took 3 bases from V and 5 from J, leaving 10 bases between them. Germline assignment: CDR1 LGHDT and CDR2 YNNKEL (reference sequence). CDR3 sequence reads: CASSQTGSYGYTF. The CDR3 region has the DNA TGTGCCAGCAGCCAGACAGGCTCGTATGGCTACACCTTC.

The chain links TRBV29-1 to TRBJ2-4; 13 bases map to TRBD2. With 6 bases clipped from V and 3 bases from J, the junction kept 11 bases outside the gene matches. Germline V gives CDR1 SQVTM, CDR2 ANQGSEA. This CDR3 contains 17 residues. CDR3 nucleotide sequence: TGCAGCGTGGCGGGACTAGCGGGATGGGGGCACAAAAACATTCAGTACTTC. Amino acid sequence: CSVAGLAGWGHKNIQYF.

The rearrangement links TRBV4-2 to TRBJ2-5; maybe TRBD1 (6 bases). Per germline, CDR1 LGHNA and CDR2 YNFKEQ. V was clipped by 3 bases and J by 3 bases, with 14 bases between them. The CDR3 is 15 residues long. In nucleotides, the CDR3 is TGTGCCAGCAGCCAGCACAGGGTAGGGGAAGAGACCCAGTACTTC. This codes for CASSQHRVGEETQYF.

The chain uses TRBV5-1 and TRBJ2-5; possible D gene TRBD1, 6 bases. Germline V gene lookup returns CDR1 SGHRS and CDR2 YFSETQ. V shed 3 bases and J shed 3 bases, with 12 bases lying between them. The CDR3 length is 14 residues. The CDR3 DNA reads as TGCGCCAGCAGCTCACACAGGGCCGAAGAGACCCAGTACTTC. Translating it yields CASSSHRAEETQYF. The full variable domain, completed using reference TRBV5-1 and TRBJ2-5, is KAGVTQTPRYLIKTRGQQVTLSCSPISGHRSVSWYQQTPGQGLQFLFEYFSETQRNKGNFPGRFSGRQFSNSRSEMNVSTLELGDSALYLCASSSHRAEETQYFGPGTRLLVL.

The chain employs TRBV6-2 or TRBV6-3 and TRBJ1-3; D may be TRBD1 (5 bases). V was clipped by 0 bases and J by 0 bases, with 15 bases between them. CDR1 is MNHEY and CDR2 is SVGEGT in the germline V gene. This CDR3 has 18 amino acids. CDR3 in DNA: TGTGCCAGCAGTTACTCCCTAAGGGGCGCCCGCTCTGGAAACACCATATATTTT. Translation gives CASSYSLRGARSGNTIYF.

The gene calls are TRBV4-2 and TRBJ2-2, with D tentatively TRBD2 (6 bases). V was cut by 5 bases and J by 1 base, with 11 bases left in between. The CDR3 spans 15 residues. Germline assignment: CDR1 LGHNA and CDR2 YNFKEQ. The CDR3 region is CASSTRDLNTGELFF. CDR3 sequence (DNA): TGTGCCAGCAGCACCCGGGACTTGAACACCGGGGAGCTGTTTTTT.

The rearrangement links TRBV12-3 or TRBV12-4 to TRBJ2-1; 13 nucleotides align to TRBD2. The CDR3 runs 16 residues. The V segment lost 8 bases and the J segment 9 bases; nucleotides outside the gene matches: 13. As DNA, the CDR3 is TGTGCCAGCGCTTACGGCGGACTAGCGGGAGTGGGTGAGCAGTTCTTC. Encoded protein: CASAYGGLAGVGEQFF.

The gene calls are TRBV6-5 and TRBJ2-7; the D gene is possibly TRBD1 (6 bases). The CDR3 runs to 14 residues. Germline CDR1 reads MNHEY; CDR2 reads SVGAGI. Trimming took off 4 bases at V and 6 bases at J, with 16 bases between the two ends. CDR3 sequence: CASSLAPGTPEQYV. CDR3 bases: TGTGCCAGCAGTTTGGCCCCCGGGACACCCGAGCAGTACGTC.

The chain combines TRBV18 with TRBJ2-6; TRBD1 matches 7 bases. CDR1 and CDR2 (germline): KGHSH, LQKENI. The CDR3 consists of 17 residues. J lost 0 bases, V lost 6 bases, and 8 bases had no gene match. In DNA form, the CDR3 reads TGTGCCAGCTCTACCGGGACAGCAAACTCTGGGGCCAACGTCCTGACTTTC. This encodes CASSTGTANSGANVLTF.

V is TRBV5-1 and J is TRBJ1-2; tentative D call: TRBD1 (5 bases). CDR1 and CDR2 (germline): SGHRS, YFSETQ. V shed 7 bases and J shed 14 bases, with 15 bases lying between them. The CDR3 has 10 residues. The CDR3 reads CASPGGEWTF. As DNA, the CDR3 is TGCGCCAGCCCCGGGGGGGAATGGACCTTC.

The rearrangement links TRBV29-1 to TRBJ1-4; D is ambiguous. Germline V CDR1 and CDR2: SQVTM, ANQGSEA. Trimming stripped 2 bases from V and 4 bases from J, with 8 bases between. The CDR3 loop spans 13 amino acids. In nucleotides, the CDR3 is TGCAGCGTTGAATCAGGCGTTAATGAAAAACTGTTTTTT. Its translation: CSVESGVNEKLFF.

The rearrangement uses TRBV2 and TRBJ1-2, with D uncertain. CDR3 length equals 13 residues. Trimming left V 4 bases short and J 3 bases short, with 9 bases between. CDR1 and CDR2 (germline): SNHLY, FYNNEI. The CDR3 region has the DNA TGTGCCAGCAGTGTCTCAGGTTACTATGGCTACACCTTC. Translation gives CASSVSGYYGYTF. Complete variable domain (other parts from reference TRBV2 and TRBJ1-2): EPEVTQTPSHQVTQMGQEVILRCVPISNHLYFYWYRQILGQKVEFLVSFYNNEISEKSEIFDDQFSVERPDGSNFTLKIRSTKLEDSAMYFCASSVSGYYGYTFGSGTRLTVV.

The V and J genes are TRBV5-4 and TRBJ2-5, with TRBD1 identical over 8 bases. CDR3 length: 14 residues. CDR1 and CDR2 (germline): SGHNT, YYREEE (reference sequence). With 3 bases clipped from V and 1 base from J, the junction kept 2 bases outside the gene matches. The CDR3 is CASSWGQVQETQYF. The CDR3, as DNA: TGTGCCAGCAGCTGGGGACAGGTCCAAGAGACCCAGTACTTC.